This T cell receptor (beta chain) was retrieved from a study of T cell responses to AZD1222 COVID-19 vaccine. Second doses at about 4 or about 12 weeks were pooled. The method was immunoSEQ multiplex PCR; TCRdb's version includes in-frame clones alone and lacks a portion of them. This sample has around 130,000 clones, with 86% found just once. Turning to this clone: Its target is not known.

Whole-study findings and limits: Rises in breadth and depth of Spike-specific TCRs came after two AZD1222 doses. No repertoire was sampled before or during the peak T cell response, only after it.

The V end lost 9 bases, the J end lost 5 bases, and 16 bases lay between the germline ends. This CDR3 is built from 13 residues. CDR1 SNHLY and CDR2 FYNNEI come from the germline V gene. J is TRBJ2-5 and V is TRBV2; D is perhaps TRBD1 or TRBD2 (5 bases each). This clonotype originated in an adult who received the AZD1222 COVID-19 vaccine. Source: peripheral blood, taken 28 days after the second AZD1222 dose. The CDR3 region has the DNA TGTGCCAGTAAGGGTGGGGGTCACGAGACCCAGTACTTC. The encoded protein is CASKGGGHETQYF.